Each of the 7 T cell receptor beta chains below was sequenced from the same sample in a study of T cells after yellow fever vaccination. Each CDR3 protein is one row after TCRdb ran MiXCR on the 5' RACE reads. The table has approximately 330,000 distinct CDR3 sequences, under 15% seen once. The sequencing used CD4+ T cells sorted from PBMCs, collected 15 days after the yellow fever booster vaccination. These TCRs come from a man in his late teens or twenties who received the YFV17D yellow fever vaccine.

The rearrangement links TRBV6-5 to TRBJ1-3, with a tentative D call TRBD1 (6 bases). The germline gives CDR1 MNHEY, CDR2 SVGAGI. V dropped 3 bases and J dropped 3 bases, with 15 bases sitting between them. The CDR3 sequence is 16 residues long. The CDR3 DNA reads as TGTGCCAGCAGTTATAGGGGGGCGCGGAATGGAAACACCATATATTTT. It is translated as CASSYRGARNGNTIYF.

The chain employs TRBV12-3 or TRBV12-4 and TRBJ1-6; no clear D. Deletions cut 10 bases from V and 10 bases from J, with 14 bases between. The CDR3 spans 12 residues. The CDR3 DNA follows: TGTGCCACCTCCCAAGGCAAGTCACCCCTCCACTTT. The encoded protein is CATSQGKSPLHF.

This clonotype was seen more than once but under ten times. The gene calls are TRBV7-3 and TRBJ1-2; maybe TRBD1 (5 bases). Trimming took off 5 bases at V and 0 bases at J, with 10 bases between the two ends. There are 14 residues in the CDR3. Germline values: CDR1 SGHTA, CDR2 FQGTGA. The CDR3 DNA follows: TGTGCCAGCAGCACCGGGGCTTCTAACTATGGCTACACCTTC. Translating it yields CASSTGASNYGYTF.

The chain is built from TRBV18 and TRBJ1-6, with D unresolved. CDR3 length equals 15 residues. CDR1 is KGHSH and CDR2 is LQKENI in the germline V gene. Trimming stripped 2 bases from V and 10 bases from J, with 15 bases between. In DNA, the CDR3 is TGTGCCAGCTCACCAGGCCACTTAATAAAGTCACCCCTCCACTTT. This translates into CASSPGHLIKSPLHF.

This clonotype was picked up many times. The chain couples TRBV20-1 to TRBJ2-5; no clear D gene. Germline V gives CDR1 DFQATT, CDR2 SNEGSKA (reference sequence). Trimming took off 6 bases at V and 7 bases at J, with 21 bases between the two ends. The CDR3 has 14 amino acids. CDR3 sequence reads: CSATLGLSRGTQYF. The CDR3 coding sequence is TGCAGTGCCACCCTAGGCCTTTCGCGAGGGACCCAGTACTTC.

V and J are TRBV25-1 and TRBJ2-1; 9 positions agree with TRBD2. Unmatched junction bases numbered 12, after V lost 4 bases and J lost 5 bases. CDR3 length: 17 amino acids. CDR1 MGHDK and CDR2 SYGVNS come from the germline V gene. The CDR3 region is CASSAGKIAGVHNEQFF. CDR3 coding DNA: TGTGCCAGCAGTGCGGGGAAGATAGCGGGGGTCCACAATGAGCAGTTCTTC.

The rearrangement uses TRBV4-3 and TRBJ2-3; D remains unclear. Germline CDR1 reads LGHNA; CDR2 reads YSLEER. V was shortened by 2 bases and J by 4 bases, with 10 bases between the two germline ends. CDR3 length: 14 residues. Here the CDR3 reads CASSQRVGSDTQYF. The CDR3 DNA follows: TGCGCCAGCAGCCAACGGGTGGGTTCAGATACGCAGTATTTT.